One and the same sample provided the 3 T cell receptor beta chains below, sequenced in a study of siplizumab effects on memory and regulatory T cells. Repertoires were generated with immunoSEQ multiplex PCR, while TCRdb's copy carries only in-frame clones and drops some. The sample includes approximately 120,000 clones, approximately 92% of them seen just once. The specimen sequenced was non-Treg CD4+ T cells sorted from blood. The receptors were sampled from a human donor in good health.

The DNA of the CDR3 is TGTGCCAGCAGTGGGGGGAGCAATCAGCCCCAGCATTTT. Translated: CASSGGSNQPQHF. The V call is TRBV6-1, the J call TRBJ1-5, with a possible D match to TRBD1 (5 bases). Trimming removed 4 bases from V and 1 base from J, with 5 bases in between. The CDR3 has 13 residues. Germline lookup yields CDR1 MNHNS and CDR2 SASEGT.

The chain is built from TRBV18 and TRBJ1-1; possible D gene TRBD1, 6 bases. This CDR3 comprises 17 residues. Germline CDR1 reads KGHSH; CDR2 reads LQKENI. Trimming took 3 bases from V and 0 from J, leaving 17 bases between them. CDR3 nucleotides: TGTGCCAGCTCACCCCTAGGACAGAATTTAATGAACACTGAAGCTTTCTTT. Translating it yields CASSPLGQNLMNTEAFF.

J is TRBJ1-5 and V is TRBV21-1; the table's D call of TRBD1 was not tested on the DNA. TRBV21-1 is a pseudogene segment. The CDR3 is 15 amino acids. This CDR3 is CASGHRGRVGQPQHF. CDR3 coding DNA: TGTGCCAGCGGCCACAGGGGGCGCGTTGGCCAGCCCCAGCATTTT.